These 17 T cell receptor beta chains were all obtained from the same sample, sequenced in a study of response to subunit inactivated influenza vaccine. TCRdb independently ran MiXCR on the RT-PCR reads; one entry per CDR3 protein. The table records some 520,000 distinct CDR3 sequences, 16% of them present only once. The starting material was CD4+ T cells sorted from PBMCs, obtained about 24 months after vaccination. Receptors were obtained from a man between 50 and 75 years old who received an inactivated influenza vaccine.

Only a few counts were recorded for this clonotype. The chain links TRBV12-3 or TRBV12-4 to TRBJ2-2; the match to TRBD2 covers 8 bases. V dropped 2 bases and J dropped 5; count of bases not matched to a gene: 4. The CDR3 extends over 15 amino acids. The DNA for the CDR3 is TGTGCCAGCAGTTTAATGGCTAGCGGGACCGGGGAGCTGTTTTTT. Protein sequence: CASSLMASGTGELFF.

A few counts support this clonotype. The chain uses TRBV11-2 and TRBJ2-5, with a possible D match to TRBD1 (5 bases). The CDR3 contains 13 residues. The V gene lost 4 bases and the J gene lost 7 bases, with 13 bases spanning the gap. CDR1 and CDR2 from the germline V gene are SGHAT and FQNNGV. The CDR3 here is CASSSLRVLTQYF. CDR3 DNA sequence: TGTGCCAGCAGCTCGCTCAGGGTCCTGACCCAGTACTTC.

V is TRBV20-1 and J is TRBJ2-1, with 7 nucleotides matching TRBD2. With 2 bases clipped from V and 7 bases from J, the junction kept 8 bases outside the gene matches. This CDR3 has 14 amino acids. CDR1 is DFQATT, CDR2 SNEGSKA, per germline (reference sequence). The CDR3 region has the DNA TGCAGTGCTAGATTCGCGGGAGTGCTGAATGAGCAGTTCTTC. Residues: CSARFAGVLNEQFF.

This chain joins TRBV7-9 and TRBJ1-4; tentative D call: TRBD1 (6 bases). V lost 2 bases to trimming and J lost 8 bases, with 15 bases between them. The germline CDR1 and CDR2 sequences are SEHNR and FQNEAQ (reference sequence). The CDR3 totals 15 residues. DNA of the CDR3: TGTGCCAGCAGCTTAAGGGGACAAGGAGGGGAAAAACTGTTTTTT. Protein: CASSLRGQGGEKLFF.

The CDR3 is CAISESITSGVYEQYF. For the CDR3, the DNA is TGTGCCATCAGTGAGTCGATAACTAGCGGGGTATACGAGCAGTACTTC. The rearrangement joins TRBV10-3 to TRBJ2-7, with TRBD2 matching 10 bases. From germline, CDR1 is ENHRY and CDR2 SYGVKD. This CDR3 has 16 amino acids. V lost 0 bases, J lost 4 bases, and 6 bases stayed unmatched.

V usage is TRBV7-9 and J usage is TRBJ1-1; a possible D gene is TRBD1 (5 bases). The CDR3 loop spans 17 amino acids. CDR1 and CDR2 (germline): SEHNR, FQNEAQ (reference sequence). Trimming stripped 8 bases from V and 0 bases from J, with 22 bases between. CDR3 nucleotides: TGTGCCAGCTCTATATTACGGGGGTGGGTAATGAACACTGAAGCTTTCTTT. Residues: CASSILRGWVMNTEAFF.

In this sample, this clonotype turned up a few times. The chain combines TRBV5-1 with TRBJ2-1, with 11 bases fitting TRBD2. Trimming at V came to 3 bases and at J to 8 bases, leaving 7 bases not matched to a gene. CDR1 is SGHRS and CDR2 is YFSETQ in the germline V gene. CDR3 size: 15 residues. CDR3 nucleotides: TGCGCCAGCAGCTCCGGGACTAGCGGCAATCATGAGCAGTTCTTC. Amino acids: CASSSGTSGNHEQFF.

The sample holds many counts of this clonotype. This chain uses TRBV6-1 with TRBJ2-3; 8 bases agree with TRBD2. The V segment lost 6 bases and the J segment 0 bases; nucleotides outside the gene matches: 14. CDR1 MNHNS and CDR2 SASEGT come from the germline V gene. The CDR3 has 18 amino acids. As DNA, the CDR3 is TGTGCCAGCAGAGTAGCGGGATCGAGGGTATCTAGCACAGATACGCAGTATTTT. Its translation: CASRVAGSRVSSTDTQYF.

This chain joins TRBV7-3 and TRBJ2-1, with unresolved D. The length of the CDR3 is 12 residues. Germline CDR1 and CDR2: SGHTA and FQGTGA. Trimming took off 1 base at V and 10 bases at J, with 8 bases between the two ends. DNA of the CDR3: TGTGCCAGCAGCTTAAGATCCGGAGAGCAGTTCTTC. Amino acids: CASSLRSGEQFF.

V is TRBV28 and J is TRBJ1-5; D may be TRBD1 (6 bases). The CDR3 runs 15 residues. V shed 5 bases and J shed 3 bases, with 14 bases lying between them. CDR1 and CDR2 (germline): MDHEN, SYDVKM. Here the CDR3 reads CASSHEGGANQPQHF. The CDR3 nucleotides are TGTGCCAGCAGTCACGAGGGGGGGGCCAATCAGCCCCAGCATTTT.

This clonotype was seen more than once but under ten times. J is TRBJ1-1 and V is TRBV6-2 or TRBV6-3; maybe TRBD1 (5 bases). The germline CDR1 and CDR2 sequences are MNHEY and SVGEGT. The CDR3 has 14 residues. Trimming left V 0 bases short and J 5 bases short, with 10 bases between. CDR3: CASSYSAGRTEAFF. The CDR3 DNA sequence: TGTGCCAGCAGTTACTCTGCAGGGCGAACTGAAGCTTTCTTT.

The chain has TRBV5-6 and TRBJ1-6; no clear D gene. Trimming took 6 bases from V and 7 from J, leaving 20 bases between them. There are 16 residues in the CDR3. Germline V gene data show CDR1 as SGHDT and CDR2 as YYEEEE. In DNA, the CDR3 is TGTGCCAGCACTTTTTCCGGACGTTCCGCCAATTCACCCCTCCACTTT. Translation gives CASTFSGRSANSPLHF. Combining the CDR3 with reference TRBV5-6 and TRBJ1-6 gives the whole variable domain DAGVTQSPTHLIKTRGQQVTLRCSPKSGHDTVSWYQQALGQGPQFIFQYYEEEERQRGNFPDRFSGHQFPNYSSELNVNALLLGDSALYLCASTFSGRSANSPLHFGNGTRLTVT.

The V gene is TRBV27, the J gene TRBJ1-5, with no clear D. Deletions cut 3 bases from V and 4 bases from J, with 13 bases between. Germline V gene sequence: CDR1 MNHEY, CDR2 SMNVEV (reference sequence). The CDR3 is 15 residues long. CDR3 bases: TGTGCCAGCAGTTTCCCGGCCCGGGGAAATCAGCCCCAGCATTTT. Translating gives CASSFPARGNQPQHF.

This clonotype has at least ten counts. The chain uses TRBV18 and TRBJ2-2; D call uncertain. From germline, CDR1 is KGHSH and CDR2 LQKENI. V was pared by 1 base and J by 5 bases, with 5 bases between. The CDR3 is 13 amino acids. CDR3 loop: CASSPLETGELFF. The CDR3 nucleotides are TGTGCCAGCTCACCACTGGAGACCGGGGAGCTGTTTTTT.

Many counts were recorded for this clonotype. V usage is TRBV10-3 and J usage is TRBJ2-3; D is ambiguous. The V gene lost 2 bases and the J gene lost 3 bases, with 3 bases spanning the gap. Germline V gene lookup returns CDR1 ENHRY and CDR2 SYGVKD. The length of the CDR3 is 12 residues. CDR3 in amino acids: CAISEGTDTQYF. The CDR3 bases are TGTGCCATCAGTGAGGGAACAGATACGCAGTATTTT.

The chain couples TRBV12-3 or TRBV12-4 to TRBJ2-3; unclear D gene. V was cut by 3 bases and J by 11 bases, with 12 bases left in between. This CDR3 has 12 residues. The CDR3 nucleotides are TGTGCCAGCAGTTTCTTTGGGAACAGGCAGTATTTT. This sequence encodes CASSFFGNRQYF.

The CDR3 region is CATSRVGTSGSYEQYF. The CDR3 DNA follows: TGTGCCACCAGCAGAGTTGGGACTAGCGGCTCCTACGAGCAGTACTTC. The V and J genes are TRBV15 and TRBJ2-7, with TRBD2 matching over 11 bases. Germline trimming cut 1 base from V and 0 bases from J; bases unmatched to any gene: 2. Germline V gene sequence: CDR1 LNHNV, CDR2 YYDKDF (reference sequence). CDR3 size: 16 residues.